These T cell receptor beta chains were read from a single sample in a study of response to subunit inactivated influenza vaccine. Via MiXCR, TCRdb re-called the RT-PCR reads, giving one row per CDR3 protein. The sample yields around 530,000 distinct CDR3 sequences, 16% seen once. The source was CD4+ T cells sorted from PBMCs, collected less than 30 months after vaccination. Receptors were obtained from a man aged 45 to 70 who received an inactivated influenza vaccine. Each CDR3 is given with its conserved first and last residue. The D gene is left open where the match is weak. Size values are once, few and many counts, or a class for expanded clones, and some rows have none.

>TRBV10-3|NA|few|TRBJ2-7
TGTGCCATCATGGGCCCCGGGGGCTACGAGCAGTACTTC
CAIMGPGGYEQYF
>TRBV5-6|NA|few|TRBJ2-1
TGTGCCAGCAGCCGGGACTCCAGGGCTTACAATGAGCAGTTCTTC
CASSRDSRAYNEQFF
>TRBV2|TRBD2|many|TRBJ2-7
TGTGCCAGCAGCGGGACTAGCGGGGGGATCTCCTACGAGCAGTACTTC
CASSGTSGGISYEQYF
>TRBV5-1|TRBD1|NA|TRBJ2-3
TGCGCCAGCAGCCGGGAGACAGGGGTCGGAACAGATACGCAGTATTTT
CASSRETGVGTDTQYF
>TRBV3-1|NA|few|TRBJ2-1
TGTGCCAGCAGCCCTCCCCTAGTCAATGAGCAGTTCTTC
CASSPPLVNEQFF
>TRBV3-1|NA|NA|TRBJ2-1
TGTGCCAGCAGCCAAGGTGTGAAACTCTCCCCCTGGGACAATGAGCAGTTCTTC
CASSQGVKLSPWDNEQFF
>TRBV12-3/TRBV12-4|TRBD2|few|TRBJ2-3
TGTGCCAGCAGTGGGGGGGGTAGCGGGAGTTGGGATACGCAGTATTTT
CASSGGGSGSWDTQYF
>TRBV10-3|NA|NA|TRBJ2-1
TGTGCCATCAGTGAACAGGTGAGCTCCTACAATGAGCAGTTCTTC
CAISEQVSSYNEQFF
>TRBV2|TRBD1|NA|TRBJ2-7
TGTGCCAGCAGTACCCCTGGGACAGTCGAGCAGTACTTC
CASSTPGTVEQYF
>TRBV20-1|NA|NA|TRBJ2-2
TGCAGTGCCTCACGCGGGGGCTCCGGGGAGCTGTTTTTT
CSASRGGSGELFF
>TRBV12-3/TRBV12-4|NA|few|TRBJ1-1
TGTGCCAGCAGTAAACAGGGTGGGAACACTGAAGCTTTCTTT
CASSKQGGNTEAFF
>TRBV29-1|NA|few|TRBJ1-1
TGCAGCGTTATCTGGAGTTCGACTGAAGCTTTCTTT
CSVIWSSTEAFF
>TRBV7-2|NA|few|TRBJ2-3
TGTGCCAGCAGCTTAGGGGGTCGCACTTATACGCAGTATTTT
CASSLGGRTYTQYF
>TRBV7-2|TRBD1|few|TRBJ1-2
TGTGCCAGCAGCTTAGCCTCGCAGGGGGCATATAGCTACACCTTC
CASSLASQGAYSYTF
>TRBV12-3/TRBV12-4|NA|many|TRBJ2-5
TGTGCCAGCAGTTTTAACGGGGGGCCTATCGAGACCCAGTACTTC
CASSFNGGPIETQYF
>TRBV10-3|TRBD1|few|TRBJ1-4
TGTGCCATCAGGAAACAGGGGGCAGAAGAAAAACTGTTTTTT
CAIRKQGAEEKLFF
>TRBV6-2/TRBV6-3|TRBD2|NA|TRBJ2-7
TGTGCCAGCAGCCACCCTGGGCGGGAGAACGAGAAGTACTTC
CASSHPGRENEKYF
>TRBV18|TRBD2|NA|TRBJ2-2
TGTGCCAGCTCACCGGTAGCGGGGGCCAACACCGGGGAGCTGTTTTTT
CASSPVAGANTGELFF
>TRBV15|TRBD2|few|TRBJ2-1
TGTGCCACCAGGGGTAGCGGGGACAATGAGCAGTTCTTC
CATRGSGDNEQFF
>TRBV6-1|NA|NA|TRBJ2-7
TGTGCCAGCAGCCCTCAAAGACCGGGACATAGGGCCTACGAGCAGTACTTC
CASSPQRPGHRAYEQYF
>TRBV5-6|NA|few|TRBJ2-5
TGTGCCAGCAGCTTTCCTAATGGGGAGACCCAGTACTTC
CASSFPNGETQYF
>TRBV3-1|TRBD2|NA|TRBJ2-2
TGTGCCTGTCAAGTGGGACTAGGAAACACCGGGGAGCTGTTTTTT
CACQVGLGNTGELFF
>TRBV20-1|TRBD2|NA|TRBJ2-1
TGCAGTGCTACCATGACTAGCGGGAGTTACAATGAGCAGTTCTTC
CSATMTSGSYNEQFF
>TRBV10-3|NA|few|TRBJ1-1
TGTGCCATCAGTGAAGTGGGGGGAGCTGAAGCTTTCTTT
CAISEVGGAEAFF
>TRBV7-8|NA|many|TRBJ2-7
TGTGCCAGCAGCCCCAATCGAATGCAGCGTACGAGACTAAGAGACTACGAGCAGTACTTC
CASSPNRMQRTRLRDYEQYF
>TRBV7-3|NA|NA|TRBJ2-3
TGTGCCAGCAGCTTAGGGGGTTTCCCAGATACGCAGTATTTT
CASSLGGFPDTQYF
>TRBV4-2|NA|NA|TRBJ2-5
TGTGCCAGCAGCCAAGGAGGTCAGCGGGAGACCCAGTACTTC
CASSQGGQRETQYF
>TRBV20-1|TRBD2|once|TRBJ2-5
TGCAGTGCTAGGCAAGCGGGGCCGGGGGAGACCCAGTACTTC
CSARQAGPGETQYF
>TRBV6-2/TRBV6-3|NA|few|TRBJ1-1
TGTGCCAGCAGACCGGGATCCATGAACACTGAAGCTTTCTTT
CASRPGSMNTEAFF
>TRBV12-3/TRBV12-4|NA|NA|TRBJ2-7
TGTGCCAGCAGTCCCGGGGGCCACCTGGGCGAGCAGTACTTC
CASSPGGHLGEQYF
>TRBV2|NA|NA|TRBJ2-2
TGTGCCAGCAGTGAAGAGGACAGCCACCTCACTGAGGAGCTGTTTTTT
CASSEEDSHLTEELFF
>TRBV18|NA|few|TRBJ2-7
TGTGCCAGCTCACCGTGGGACACCCTTCACGAGCAGTACTTC
CASSPWDTLHEQYF
>TRBV28|NA|few|TRBJ2-7
TGTGCCAGCAGTTCCTGGACGGACCCCTACGAGCAGTACTTC
CASSSWTDPYEQYF
>TRBV5-6|NA|few|TRBJ2-3
TGTGCCAGCAGCTTGGATGCAAGCACAGATACGCAGTATTTT
CASSLDASTDTQYF
>TRBV12-3/TRBV12-4|TRBD2|NA|TRBJ2-6
TGTGCCAGCTGTTTAGTCGCTAGCGGGGCCCCCTCTGGGGCCAACGTCCTGACTTTC
CASCLVASGAPSGANVLTF
>TRBV30|NA|NA|TRBJ2-7
TGTGCCTGGAGTTCTCAGGGGTACGAGCAGTACTTC
CAWSSQGYEQYF
>TRBV12-3/TRBV12-4|NA|NA|TRBJ2-3
TGTGCCAGCACCAAGGAGGTAGTTAGCACAGATACGCAGTATTTT
CASTKEVVSTDTQYF
>TRBV29-1|NA|NA|TRBJ1-2
TGCAGCGTGAGAGACCCGGACAGATATGGCTACACCTTC
CSVRDPDRYGYTF
>TRBV27|NA|many|TRBJ2-2
TGTGCCAGCAGTTTATCGCTAGGAACCGGGGAGCTGTTTTTT
CASSLSLGTGELFF
>TRBV12-3/TRBV12-4|NA|NA|TRBJ1-2
TGTGCCAGCAGCCGGACAGACGGATTCTATGGCTACACCTTC
CASSRTDGFYGYTF
>TRBV20-1|NA|NA|TRBJ2-5
TGCAGTGCTAGGGTAACAGCGGAAGAGACCCAGTACTTC
CSARVTAEETQYF
>TRBV6-2/TRBV6-3|TRBD1|NA|TRBJ1-1
TGTGCCAGCAGCGTACAGGGGCAAGGGAACACTGAAGCTTTCTTT
CASSVQGQGNTEAFF